These 22 T cell receptor beta chains share one sample of origin, sequenced in a study of T cells in Graves' hyperthyroidism and ophthalmopathy. TCR beta CDR3 regions were amplified from RNA transcripts. Carried out on the TCR CDR3, a first-round RT-PCR used the HTBI primer set. TCRdb used MiXCR to reprocess the multiplex PCR reads, holding one entry per CDR3 protein. The sample holds roughly 660,000 distinct CDR3 sequences, roughly 17% seen once. Sequenced sample: blood. Source of these receptors: a man aged 45-60 years with Graves' hyperthyroidism.

Notes on this clonotype: A much larger clone differs from this one at a single base, so this may be a read error. This chain joins TRBV12-3 or TRBV12-4 and TRBJ2-1, with 9 bases identical to TRBD1. The CDR3 has 14 residues. The CDR3: CASSLWDRDNGQFF. CDR3 in DNA: TGTGCCAGCAGTCTTTGGGACAGGGACAATGGGCAGTTCTTC.

V is TRBV20-1 and J is TRBJ2-5, with 16 bases lining up with TRBD2. The CDR3 covers 16 residues. The J segment lost 5 bases and the V segment lost 1 base, leaving 4 bases of the junction unmatched. Germline CDR1 DFQATT, CDR2 SNEGSKA (reference sequence). CDR3 sequence (DNA): TGCAGTGCTAGAGGGGGACTAGCGGGAGGGGGGGAGACCCAGTACTTC. This encodes CSARGGLAGGGETQYF.

This clonotype showed up many times. The chain combines TRBV18 with TRBJ1-6; no clear D. Trimming pared 3 bases from V and 5 bases from J, leaving 5 bases between. The CDR3 loop spans 13 amino acids. Germline V gene data show CDR1 as KGHSH and CDR2 as LQKENI. The CDR3 reads CASSPENNSPLHF. As DNA, the CDR3 is TGTGCCAGCTCACCGGAGAATAATTCACCCCTCCACTTT. Full variable domain (missing parts from reference TRBV18 and TRBJ1-6): NAGVMQNPRHLVRRRGQEARLRCSPMKGHSHVYWYRQLPEEGLKFMVYLQKENIIDESGMPKERFSAEFPKEGPSILRIQQVVRGDSAAYFCASSPENNSPLHFGNGTRLTVT.

This clonotype was recorded many times. The chain links TRBV30 to TRBJ2-1; TRBD2 matches 9 bases. Germline assignment: CDR1 GTSNPN and CDR2 SVGIG (reference sequence). This CDR3 has 17 residues. The V segment lost 1 base and the J segment 2 bases; nucleotides outside the gene matches: 9. The CDR3 nucleotides read TGTGCCTGGAGTGACATTAGCGGGAGACGAACCTACAATGAGCAGTTCTTC. Amino acid sequence: CAWSDISGRRTYNEQFF.

A remark on this clonotype: A single base separates this from a much larger clone, so it may be a read error. The chain employs TRBV6-1 and TRBJ1-5; D gene uncertain. Germline assignment: CDR1 MNHNS and CDR2 SASEGT. The CDR3 contains 14 residues. The CDR3 bases are TGTGACAGCAGTGAAGTTAGGGGCAATCAGCCCCAGCATTTT. Protein product: CDSSEVRGNQPQHF.

In the case of this clonotype: This may be a read error, as it is one base from a much larger clone. The chain recombines TRBV2 with TRBJ1-4, with D perhaps TRBD1 (6 bases). Per the germline V gene, CDR1 is SNHLY and CDR2 is FYNNEI. Trimming removed 11 bases at V and 4 bases at J, with 17 bases between. This CDR3 has 14 amino acids. In nucleotides, the CDR3 is TGTGCCGGCGGGGGGGGCCTCAATAATGAAAAACTGTTTTTT. Its translation is CAGGGGLNNEKLFF.

In this sample, this clonotype turned up a few times. The chain uses TRBV5-4 and TRBJ1-1, with 7 bases matching TRBD1. Germline values: CDR1 SGHNT, CDR2 YYREEE (reference sequence). The CDR3 loop spans 13 amino acids. The junction had 3 bases not matched to a gene; V was cut back by 1 base and J by 6 bases. The CDR3 reads CASSLLGGAEAFF. CDR3 DNA sequence: TGTGCCAGCAGCTTGTTAGGGGGCGCTGAAGCTTTCTTT.

This clonotype occurred many times. This chain links TRBV28 with TRBJ2-2; no clear D. The length of the CDR3 is 11 residues. The germline V gene encodes CDR1 MDHEN and CDR2 SYDVKM. The V end lost 6 bases, the J end lost 9 bases, and 8 bases lay between the germline ends. The CDR3 region is CASSPQRELFF. Here the CDR3 DNA reads TGTGCCAGCAGCCCCCAGAGGGAGCTGTTTTTT.

V is TRBV9 and J is TRBJ1-3; 7 bases match TRBD1. Germline trimming cut 6 bases from V and 4 bases from J; bases unmatched to any gene: 7. CDR3 length: 14 amino acids. The germline V gene encodes CDR1 SGDLS and CDR2 YYNGEE. CDR3: CASNPRQGGNTIYF. The CDR3 nucleotides read TGTGCCAGCAACCCCCGACAGGGAGGAAACACCATATATTTT.

This clonotype occurred many times. J is TRBJ2-3 and V is TRBV28; 8 positions agree with TRBD2. Germline V lookup: CDR1 MDHEN, CDR2 SYDVKM. V lost 6 bases to trimming and J lost 1 base; unmatched junction nucleotides: 3. The CDR3 is 14 residues long. CDR3 nucleotide sequence: TGTGCCAGCAGCACTAGCGGAGGCACAGATACGCAGTATTTT. Encoded protein: CASSTSGGTDTQYF.

This clonotype occurred many times. This chain links TRBV7-3 with TRBJ2-2; D remains ambiguous. V lost 3 bases, J lost 4 bases, and 9 bases lay in between. Germline V lookup: CDR1 SGHTA, CDR2 FQGTGA. The CDR3 runs to 14 residues. The CDR3 sequence is CASSFGPVTGELFF. DNA of the CDR3: TGTGCCAGCAGCTTTGGACCGGTCACCGGGGAGCTGTTTTTT.

This clonotype was counted a few times. The V gene is TRBV9, the J gene TRBJ2-2; 11 bases agree with TRBD2. J gave up 10 bases and V 4 bases, and 9 bases lay outside the gene matches. This CDR3 region has 15 residues. Germline CDR1 SGDLS, CDR2 YYNGEE. CDR3 bases: TGTGCCAGCAGCCTCATGACTAGCGGGAAAGAGGAGCTGTTTTTT. The encoded protein is CASSLMTSGKEELFF.

This clonotype appeared many times. The genes are TRBV28 and TRBJ1-2, with TRBD1 matching over 11 bases. The CDR3 contains 15 residues. After removal of 5 bases from V and 4 bases from J, the junction contained 6 bases not matched to a gene. CDR1 is MDHEN and CDR2 is SYDVKM in the germline V gene. CDR3 nucleotides: TGTGCCAGCAGTCCGCGGACAGGGGGCACCTATGGCTACACCTTC. Protein sequence: CASSPRTGGTYGYTF.

This clonotype was detected many times. The chain employs TRBV7-2 and TRBJ1-2, with D hard to call. There are 18 residues in the CDR3. Germline lookup yields CDR1 SGHTA and CDR2 FQGNSA. Trimming cost V 1 base and J 8 bases, with 26 bases left between them. The CDR3 bases are TGTGCCAGCAGCTTAGTGCCCTACCCATTCTATCGGGTACGCGGCTACACCTTC. Protein sequence: CASSLVPYPFYRVRGYTF.

This clonotype appeared many times. The chain has TRBV5-8 and TRBJ1-1; no firm D call. This CDR3 contains 15 residues. Trimming pared 7 bases from V and 4 bases from J, leaving 20 bases between. The germline CDR1 and CDR2 sequences are SGHTS and YDEGEE. CDR3 in DNA: TGTGCCAGCCACCCCCCCGGAGGGAGGACCACTGAAGCTTTCTTT. Its translation is CASHPPGGRTTEAFF.

This clonotype was seen just once. The CDR3 is CASSEARRRGYNEQFF. The CDR3 bases are TGTGCCAGCAGTGAAGCGCGGCGGAGGGGGTACAATGAGCAGTTCTTC. The chain joins TRBV2 to TRBJ2-1; TRBD1 or TRBD2 may be the D gene (6 bases each). Germline CDR1 is SNHLY and CDR2 is FYNNEI. There are 16 residues in the CDR3. Between the trimmed V and J ends, which lost 0 bases and 4 bases, there was a span of 13 bases.

This clonotype was seen a handful of times. V usage is TRBV20-1 and J usage is TRBJ2-3; D remains ambiguous. The CDR3 extends over 14 amino acids. V was shortened by 5 bases and J by 0 bases, with 12 bases between the two germline ends. The V gene's germline CDR1 is DFQATT and CDR2 SNEGSKA (reference sequence). CDR3 bases: TGCAGTGCTCTCGACTCGTTAAGCACAGATACGCAGTATTTT. Its protein is CSALDSLSTDTQYF.

This clonotype was observed at least ten times. The CDR3 bases are TGTGCCAGCGGGGGTTCCGGAAACACCATATATTTT. Translating it yields CASGGSGNTIYF. This chain links TRBV6-1 with TRBJ1-3; D is possibly TRBD1 (5 bases). Germline CDR1 is MNHNS and CDR2 is SASEGT. The V end was cut by 8 bases, the J end by 4 bases, with 9 bases between. CDR3 length: 12 amino acids.

The genes are TRBV3-1 and TRBJ2-4; D perhaps matches TRBD1 (8 bases). This CDR3 has 17 residues. The V gene's germline CDR1 is LGHDT and CDR2 YNNKEL (reference sequence). Trimming took 0 bases from V and 8 from J, leaving 20 bases between them. The CDR3 spells CASSQEGQGGHRDIQYF. The CDR3 DNA reads TGTGCCAGCAGCCAAGAAGGACAGGGAGGGCATAGAGACATTCAGTACTTC.

The chain has TRBV5-1 and TRBJ1-1; no firm D call. V shed 1 base and J shed 0 bases, with 13 bases lying between them. CDR3 length: 16 amino acids. The germline gives CDR1 SGHRS, CDR2 YFSETQ. The CDR3 here is CASSLLSALMNTEAFF. In DNA, the CDR3 is TGCGCCAGCAGCTTGCTATCAGCCCTAATGAACACTGAAGCTTTCTTT.

This clonotype was observed many times. V is TRBV7-9 and J is TRBJ2-5, with TRBD2 matching 10 bases. The J segment lost 5 bases and the V segment lost 1 base, leaving 10 bases of the junction unmatched. The length of the CDR3 is 17 residues. From germline, CDR1 is SEHNR and CDR2 FQNEAQ (reference sequence). In nucleotides, the CDR3 is TGTGCCAGCAGCTTAGTTGTGAATAGCGGGAGGATGGAGACCCAGTACTTC. This sequence encodes CASSLVVNSGRMETQYF.

The chain couples TRBV11-2 to TRBJ1-6; TRBD1 is a possible D gene (5 bases). The CDR3 consists of 15 residues. Germline loops: CDR1 SGHAT, CDR2 FQNNGV. V was cut by 6 bases and J by 5 bases, with 14 bases left in between. The CDR3 protein is CASRLAGTDNSPLHF. For the CDR3, the DNA is TGTGCCAGCAGGTTGGCAGGGACGGATAATTCACCCCTCCACTTT.